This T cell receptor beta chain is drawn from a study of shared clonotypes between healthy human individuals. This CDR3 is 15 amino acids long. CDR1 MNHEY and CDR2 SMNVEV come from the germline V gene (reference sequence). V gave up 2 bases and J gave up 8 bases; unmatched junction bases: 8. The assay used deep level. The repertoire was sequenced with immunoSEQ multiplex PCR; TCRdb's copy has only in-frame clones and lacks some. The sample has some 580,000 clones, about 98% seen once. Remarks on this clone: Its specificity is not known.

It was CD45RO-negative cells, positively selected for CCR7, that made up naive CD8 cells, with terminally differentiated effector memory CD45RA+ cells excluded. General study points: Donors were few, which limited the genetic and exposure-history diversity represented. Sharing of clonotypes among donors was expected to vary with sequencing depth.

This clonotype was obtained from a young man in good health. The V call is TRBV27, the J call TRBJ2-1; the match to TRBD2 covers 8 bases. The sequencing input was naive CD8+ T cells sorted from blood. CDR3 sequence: CASSLLSGGLDEQFF. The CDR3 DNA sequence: TGTGCCAGCAGTTTACTAAGCGGGGGTCTCGATGAGCAGTTCTTC.